The rows below give T cell receptor beta chains drawn from one sample of a study of T-cell reconstitution after alpha-beta-depleted transplantation in children. From the PCR reads, TCRdb called clonotypes with MiXCR, one entry per CDR3 protein. The profile covers some 340,000 distinct CDR3 sequences, with about 9.3% appearing a single time and 2% to 3% taken by the ten largest. The sample in question was PBMCs from the stem cell graft donor, obtained from the stem cell graft. Every receptor here comes from a human donor who donated a stem cell graft to a child with acute lymphoblastic leukemia. Both conserved end residues are part of each CDR3. Each record gives: clone size, J gene, V gene, D gene, CDR3 protein, CDR3 DNA. D genes are given only for firm matches. Only some rows state a clone size, as once, few, many or a class for expanded clones.

>-|TRBJ1-1|TRBV5-5|-
CASSLSGLWTEAFF
TGTGCCAGCAGCTTGTCAGGGTTGTGGACCGAAGCTTTCTTT
>few|TRBJ2-5|TRBV4-3|TRBD2
CASSQDPSGIPEETQYF
TGCGCCAGCAGCCAAGATCCTAGCGGGATACCCGAGGAGACCCAGTACTTC
>few|TRBJ2-1|TRBV20-1|TRBD2
CSARPLAGFSNEQFF
TGCAGTGCTAGACCACTAGCGGGATTCTCCAATGAGCAGTTCTTC
>-|TRBJ2-7|TRBV20-1|-
CSAAPRAYEQYF
TGCAGTGCTGCACCGCGAGCCTACGAGCAGTACTTC
>-|TRBJ1-2|TRBV4-1|-
CASSHSTGGEDGYTF
TGCGCCAGCAGCCACTCGACAGGCGGGGAAGATGGCTACACCTTC
>-|TRBJ2-3|TRBV5-1|-
CASSFPAGIQTDTQYF
TGCGCCAGCAGCTTCCCAGCCGGGATCCAGACAGATACGCAGTATTTT
>-|TRBJ2-2|TRBV4-1|-
CASSQYRAGELFF
TGCGCCAGCAGCCAATACAGGGCCGGGGAGCTGTTTTTT
>-|TRBJ2-2|TRBV7-9|-
CASSSGHTGELFF
TGTGCCAGCAGCTCAGGTCACACCGGGGAGCTGTTTTTT
>-|TRBJ2-7|TRBV27|-
CASRSIYEQYF
TGTGCCAGCAGATCCATCTACGAGCAGTACTTC
>few|TRBJ2-3|TRBV5-1|-
CASSFSLGVGDTQYF
TGCGCCAGCAGCTTTTCCCTAGGAGTGGGAGATACGCAGTATTTT
>many|TRBJ2-2|TRBV5-1|TRBD1
CASSLGQQTGELFF
TGCGCCAGCAGTTTGGGACAGCAGACCGGGGAGCTGTTTTTT
>-|TRBJ2-3|TRBV4-1|TRBD1
CASSPMDRGGADTQYF
TGCGCCAGCAGCCCGATGGACAGGGGAGGAGCAGATACGCAGTATTTT
>many|TRBJ2-1|TRBV9|TRBD2
CASSVGGRASLNEQFF
TGTGCCAGCAGCGTTGGCGGGAGGGCCAGTTTGAATGAGCAGTTCTTC
>many|TRBJ1-2|TRBV28|-
CASSSQGYGYTF
TGTGCCAGCAGTTCCCAGGGGTATGGCTACACCTTC
>few|TRBJ1-2|TRBV12-3/TRBV12-4|TRBD1
CASSSDRDYGYTF
TGTGCCAGCAGTTCCGACAGGGACTATGGCTACACCTTC
>-|TRBJ2-3|TRBV15|-
CATSNSDTQYF
TGTGCCACCTCCAATTCAGATACGCAGTATTTT
>many|TRBJ2-4|TRBV5-6|-
CASNPWGAINIQYF
TGTGCCAGCAACCCCTGGGGGGCGATAAACATTCAGTACTTC
>many|TRBJ1-1|TRBV6-6|-
CASRKLQGLSTEAFF
TGTGCCAGCAGGAAACTACAGGGATTGAGCACTGAAGCTTTCTTT
>few|TRBJ2-5|TRBV4-1|TRBD2
CASSQEVLAGRETQYF
TGCGCCAGCAGCCAAGAAGTACTAGCGGGACGAGAGACCCAGTACTTC
>few|TRBJ2-4|TRBV29-1|-
CSVEGFAKNIQYF
TGCAGCGTTGAGGGTTTTGCCAAAAACATTCAGTACTTC
>few|TRBJ1-4|TRBV7-2|-
CASSEGPYRNEKLFF
TGTGCCAGCAGCGAAGGGCCATACCGGAATGAAAAACTGTTTTTT
>few|TRBJ2-2|TRBV18|-
CASSPGRPNTGELFF
TGTGCCAGCTCACCGGGACGGCCGAACACCGGGGAGCTGTTTTTT
>-|TRBJ2-1|TRBV7-2|-
CASSPDSVGWEFF
TGTGCCAGCAGCCCAGACTCCGTCGGTTGGGAGTTCTTC
>-|TRBJ2-7|TRBV4-1|TRBD2
CASSQAPGLAEYEQYF
TGCGCCAGCAGCCAAGCCCCGGGACTAGCGGAATACGAGCAGTACTTC
>-|TRBJ2-7|TRBV6-5|-
CASSYTGAGTEQYF
TGTGCCAGCAGTTACACGGGGGCAGGGACCGAGCAGTACTTC
>-|TRBJ2-1|TRBV28|-
CASSSADSWNDEQFF
TGTGCCAGCAGTTCCGCGGACAGCTGGAATGATGAGCAGTTCTTC
>many|TRBJ1-1|TRBV6-1|-
CASRLQLNTEAFF
TGTGCCAGCAGGCTACAGTTGAACACTGAAGCTTTCTTT
>few|TRBJ2-7|TRBV4-2|TRBD2
CASSQETGTSAYEQYF
TGTGCCAGCAGCCAAGAGACCGGGACTAGTGCCTACGAGCAGTACTTC
>-|TRBJ2-1|TRBV28|TRBD2
CASNVLAGAYNEQFF
TGTGCCAGCAACGTCCTAGCGGGGGCCTACAATGAGCAGTTCTTC